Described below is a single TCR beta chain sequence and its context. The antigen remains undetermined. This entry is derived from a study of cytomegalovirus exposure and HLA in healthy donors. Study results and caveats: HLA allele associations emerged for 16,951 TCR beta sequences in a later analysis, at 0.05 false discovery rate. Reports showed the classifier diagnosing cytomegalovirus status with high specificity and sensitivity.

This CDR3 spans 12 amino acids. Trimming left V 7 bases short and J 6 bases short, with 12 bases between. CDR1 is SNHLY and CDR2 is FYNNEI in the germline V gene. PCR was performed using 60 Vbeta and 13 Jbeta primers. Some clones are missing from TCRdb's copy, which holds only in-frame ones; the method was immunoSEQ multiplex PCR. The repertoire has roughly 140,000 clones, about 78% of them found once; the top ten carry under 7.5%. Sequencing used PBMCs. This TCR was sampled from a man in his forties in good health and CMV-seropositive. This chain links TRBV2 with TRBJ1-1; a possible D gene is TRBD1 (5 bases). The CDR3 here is CASKNRGAEAFF. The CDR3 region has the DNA TGTGCCAGCAAAAACCGGGGGGCTGAAGCTTTCTTT.